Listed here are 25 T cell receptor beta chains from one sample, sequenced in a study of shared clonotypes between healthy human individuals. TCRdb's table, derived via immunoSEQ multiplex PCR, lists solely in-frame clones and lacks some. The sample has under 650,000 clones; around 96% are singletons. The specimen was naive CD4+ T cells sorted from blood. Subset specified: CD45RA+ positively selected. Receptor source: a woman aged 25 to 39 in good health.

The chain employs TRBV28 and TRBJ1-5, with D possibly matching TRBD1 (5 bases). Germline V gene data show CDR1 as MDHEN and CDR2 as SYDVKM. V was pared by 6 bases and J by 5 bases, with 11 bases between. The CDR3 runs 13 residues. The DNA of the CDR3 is TGTGCCAGCAGGATGGGGGTCTATCAGCCCCAGCATTTT. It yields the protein CASRMGVYQPQHF.

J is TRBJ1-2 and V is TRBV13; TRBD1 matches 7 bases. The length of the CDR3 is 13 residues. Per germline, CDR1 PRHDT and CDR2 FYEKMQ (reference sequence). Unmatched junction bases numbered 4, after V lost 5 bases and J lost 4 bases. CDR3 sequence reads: CASSRTGAYGYTF. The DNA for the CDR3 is TGTGCCAGCAGCCGGACAGGAGCCTATGGCTACACCTTC.

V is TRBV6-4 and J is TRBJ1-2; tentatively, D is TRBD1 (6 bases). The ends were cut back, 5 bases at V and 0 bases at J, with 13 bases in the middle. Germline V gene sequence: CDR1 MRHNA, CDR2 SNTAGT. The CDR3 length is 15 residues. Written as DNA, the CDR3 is TGTGCCAGCAGTCAGACGGGACAAACTAACTATGGCTACACCTTC. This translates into CASSQTGQTNYGYTF.

The CDR3 loop is CASSLAGQEYNEQFF. CDR3 sequence (DNA): TGTGCCAGCAGCTTAGCGGGACAGGAGTACAATGAGCAGTTCTTC. The gene calls are TRBV7-8 and TRBJ2-1; 8 nucleotides line up with TRBD1. V dropped 0 bases and J dropped 4; count of bases not matched to a gene: 2. The CDR3 is 15 amino acids. The germline gives CDR1 SGHVS, CDR2 FQNEAQ. Complete variable domain (other parts from reference TRBV7-8 and TRBJ2-1): GAGVSQSPRYKVAKRGQDVALRCDPISGHVSLFWYQQALGQGPEFLTYFQNEAQLDKSGLPSDRFFAERPEGSVSTLKIQRTQQEDSAVYLCASSLAGQEYNEQFFGPGTRLTVL.

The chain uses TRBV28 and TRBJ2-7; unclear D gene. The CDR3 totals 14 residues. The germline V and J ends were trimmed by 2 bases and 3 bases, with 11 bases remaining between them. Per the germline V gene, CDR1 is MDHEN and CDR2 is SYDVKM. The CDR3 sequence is CASSLPGGDYEQYF. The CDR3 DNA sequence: TGTGCCAGCAGTTTACCAGGTGGGGACTACGAGCAGTACTTC.

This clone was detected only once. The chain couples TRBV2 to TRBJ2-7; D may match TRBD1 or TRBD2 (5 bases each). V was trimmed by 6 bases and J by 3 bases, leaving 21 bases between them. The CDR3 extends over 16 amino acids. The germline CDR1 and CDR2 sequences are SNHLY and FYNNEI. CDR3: CASSFLGVPKNYEQYF. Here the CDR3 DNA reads TGTGCCAGCAGCTTCTTGGGGGTCCCTAAAAACTACGAGCAGTACTTC.

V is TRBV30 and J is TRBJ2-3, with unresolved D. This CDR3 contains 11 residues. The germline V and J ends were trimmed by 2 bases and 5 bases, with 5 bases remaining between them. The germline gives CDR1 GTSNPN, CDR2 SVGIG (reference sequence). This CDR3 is CAWSSRDTQYF. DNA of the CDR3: TGTGCCTGGAGTTCCCGAGATACGCAGTATTTT.

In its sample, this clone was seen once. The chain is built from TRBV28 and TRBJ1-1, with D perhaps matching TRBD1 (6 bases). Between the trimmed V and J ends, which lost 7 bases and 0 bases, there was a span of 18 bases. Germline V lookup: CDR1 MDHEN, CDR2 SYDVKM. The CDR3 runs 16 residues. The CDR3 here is CASTGTSIILNTEAFF. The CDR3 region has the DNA TGTGCCAGCACTGGGACAAGCATTATCTTGAACACTGAAGCTTTCTTT. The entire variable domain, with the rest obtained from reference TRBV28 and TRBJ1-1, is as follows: DVKVTQSSRYLVKRTGEKVFLECVQDMDHENMFWYRQDPGLGLRLIYFSYDVKMKEKGDIPEGYSVSREKKERFSLILESASTNQTSMYLCASTGTSIILNTEAFFGQGTRLTVV.

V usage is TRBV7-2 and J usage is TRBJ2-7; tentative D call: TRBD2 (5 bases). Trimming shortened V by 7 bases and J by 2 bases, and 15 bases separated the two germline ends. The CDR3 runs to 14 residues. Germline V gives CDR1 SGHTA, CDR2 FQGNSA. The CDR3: CASKRGYTAYEQYF. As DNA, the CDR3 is TGTGCCAGCAAACGGGGTTATACCGCCTACGAGCAGTACTTC.

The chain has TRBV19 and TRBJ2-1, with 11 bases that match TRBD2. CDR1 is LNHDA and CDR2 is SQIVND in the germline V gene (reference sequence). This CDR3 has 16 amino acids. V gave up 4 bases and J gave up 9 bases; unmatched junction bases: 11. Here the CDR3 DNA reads TGTGCCAGTAGTAGAGGAACTAGCGGGAGTGGAGGTGAGCAGTTCTTC. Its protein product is CASSRGTSGSGGEQFF. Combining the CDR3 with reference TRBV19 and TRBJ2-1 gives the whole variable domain DGGITQSPKYLFRKEGQNVTLSCEQNLNHDAMYWYRQDPGQGLRLIYYSQIVNDFQKGDIAEGYSVSREKKESFPLTVTSAQKNPTAFYLCASSRGTSGSGGEQFFGPGTRLTVL.

The CDR3: CASRRQGMKYSYGHEQYF. CDR3 DNA: TGTGCCAGCAGGAGACAGGGCATGAAATACTCCTACGGTCACGAGCAGTACTTC. This chain connects TRBV27 to TRBJ2-7, with 7 bases fitting TRBD1. CDR3 size: 18 residues. Germline CDR1 MNHEY, CDR2 SMNVEV (reference sequence). Losses at the gene ends were 6 bases for V and 5 bases for J; bases not matched to a gene: 22.

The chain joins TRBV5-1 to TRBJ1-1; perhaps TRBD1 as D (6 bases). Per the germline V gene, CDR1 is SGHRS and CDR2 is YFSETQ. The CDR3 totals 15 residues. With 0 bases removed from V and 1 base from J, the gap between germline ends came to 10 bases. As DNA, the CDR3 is TGCGCCAGCAGCTTGGACAGGGCCCCGAACACTGAAGCTTTCTTT. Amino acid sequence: CASSLDRAPNTEAFF.

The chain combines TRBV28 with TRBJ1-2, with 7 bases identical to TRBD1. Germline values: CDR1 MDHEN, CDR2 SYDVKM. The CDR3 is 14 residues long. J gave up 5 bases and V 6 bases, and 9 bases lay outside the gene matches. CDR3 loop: CASRNQGQRYGYTF. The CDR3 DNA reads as TGTGCCAGCAGGAATCAGGGACAGCGGTATGGCTACACCTTC.

This CDR3 reads CSAMRGTEAFF. CDR3 DNA sequence: TGCAGTGCGATGCGGGGGACTGAAGCTTTCTTT. The rearrangement uses TRBV20-1 and TRBJ1-1, with D maybe TRBD1 (5 bases). This CDR3 has 11 amino acids. V lost 6 bases to trimming and J lost 5 bases, with 10 bases between them. Germline V gives CDR1 DFQATT, CDR2 SNEGSKA (reference sequence).

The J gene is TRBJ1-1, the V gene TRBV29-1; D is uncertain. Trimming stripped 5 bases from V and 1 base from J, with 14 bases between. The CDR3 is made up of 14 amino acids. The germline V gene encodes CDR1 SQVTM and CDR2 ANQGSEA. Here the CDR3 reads CSVLNRAKNTEAFF. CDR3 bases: TGCAGCGTTCTAAACCGGGCTAAGAACACTGAAGCTTTCTTT.

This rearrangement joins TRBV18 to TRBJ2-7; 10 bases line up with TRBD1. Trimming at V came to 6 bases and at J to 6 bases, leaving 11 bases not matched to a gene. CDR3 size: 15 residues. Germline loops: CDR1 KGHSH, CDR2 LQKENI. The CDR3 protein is CASSPADRGLGEQYF. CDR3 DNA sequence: TGTGCCAGCTCGCCTGCTGACAGGGGGCTGGGCGAGCAGTACTTC.

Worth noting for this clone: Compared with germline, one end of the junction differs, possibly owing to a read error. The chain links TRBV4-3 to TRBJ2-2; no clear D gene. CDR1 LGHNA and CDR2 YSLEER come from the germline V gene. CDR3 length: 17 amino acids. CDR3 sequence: CASSQDHPGLNPGELFF. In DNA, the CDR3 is TGCGCCAGCAGCCAAGATCACCCGGGTTTGAACCCCGGGGAGCTGTTTTTT.

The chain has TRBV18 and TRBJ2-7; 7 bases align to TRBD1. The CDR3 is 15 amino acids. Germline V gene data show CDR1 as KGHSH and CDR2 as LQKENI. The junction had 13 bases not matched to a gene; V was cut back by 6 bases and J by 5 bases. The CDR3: CASSPLRQGSDEQYF. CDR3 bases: TGTGCCAGCTCCCCGCTAAGACAGGGTTCCGACGAGCAGTACTTC.

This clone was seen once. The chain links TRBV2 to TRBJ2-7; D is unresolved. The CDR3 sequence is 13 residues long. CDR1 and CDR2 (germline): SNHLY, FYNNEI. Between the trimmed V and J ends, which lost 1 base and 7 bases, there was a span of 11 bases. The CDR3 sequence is CASSEVPTWEQYF. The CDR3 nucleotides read TGTGCCAGCAGTGAAGTTCCTACTTGGGAGCAGTACTTC.

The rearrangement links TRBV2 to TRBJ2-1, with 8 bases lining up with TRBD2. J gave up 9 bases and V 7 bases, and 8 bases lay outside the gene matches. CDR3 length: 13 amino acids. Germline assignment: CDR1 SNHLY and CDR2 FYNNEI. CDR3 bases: TGTGCCAGCAACGGGAGGGCCTTTAGTGAGCAGTTCTTC. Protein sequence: CASNGRAFSEQFF.

CDR3 nucleotides: TGTGCCAGCATGGAACAGGGGGCAAGCTCCTACGAGCAGTACTTC. It translates to CASMEQGASSYEQYF. This rearrangement joins TRBV2 to TRBJ2-7; TRBD1 matches at 9 bases. The CDR3 spans 15 residues. Germline CDR1 reads SNHLY; CDR2 reads FYNNEI. With V trimmed by 7 bases and J by 0 bases, 7 bases remained unmatched.

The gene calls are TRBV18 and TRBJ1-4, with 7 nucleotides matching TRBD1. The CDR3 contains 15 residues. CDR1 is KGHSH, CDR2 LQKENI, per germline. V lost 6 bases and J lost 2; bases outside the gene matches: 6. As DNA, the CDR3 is TGTGCCAGCTCGCAAGACAGGGTTACTAATGAAAAACTGTTTTTT. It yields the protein CASSQDRVTNEKLFF. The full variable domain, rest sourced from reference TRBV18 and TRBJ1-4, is NAGVMQNPRHLVRRRGQEARLRCSPMKGHSHVYWYRQLPEEGLKFMVYLQKENIIDESGMPKERFSAEFPKEGPSILRIQQVVRGDSAAYFCASSQDRVTNEKLFFGSGTQLSVL.

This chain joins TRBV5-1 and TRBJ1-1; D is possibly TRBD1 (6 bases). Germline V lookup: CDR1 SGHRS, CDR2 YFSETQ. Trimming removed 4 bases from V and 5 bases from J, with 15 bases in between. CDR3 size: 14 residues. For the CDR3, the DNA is TGCGCCAGCAGCCGCACAGGGAGTAAGACTGAAGCTTTCTTT. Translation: CASSRTGSKTEAFF.

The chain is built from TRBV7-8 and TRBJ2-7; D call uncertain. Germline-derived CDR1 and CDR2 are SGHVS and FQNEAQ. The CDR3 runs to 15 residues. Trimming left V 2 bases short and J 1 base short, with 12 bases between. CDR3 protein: CASSLKATPSYEQYF. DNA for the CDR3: TGTGCCAGCAGCTTAAAAGCAACCCCTTCCTACGAGCAGTACTTC.

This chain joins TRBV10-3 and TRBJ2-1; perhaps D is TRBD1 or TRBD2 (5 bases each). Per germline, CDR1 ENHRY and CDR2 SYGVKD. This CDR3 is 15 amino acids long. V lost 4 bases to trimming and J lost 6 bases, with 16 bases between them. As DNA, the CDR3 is TGTGCCATCAGTGGTGGGGACGGGTCCCTCAATGAGCAGTTCTTC. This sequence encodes CAISGGDGSLNEQFF.